A single sample is the source of the 27 T cell receptor beta chains below, sequenced in a study of cytomegalovirus exposure and HLA in healthy donors. PCR used 60 Vbeta primers and 13 Jbeta primers. The table came from immunoSEQ multiplex PCR; TCRdb's copy has only in-frame clones and leaves some out. The repertoire consists of 65,000 to 90,000 clones, with around 72% occurring once and the leading ten covering about 16%. Sequencing input: PBMCs. All receptors derive from a woman aged 40 to 49 in good health and CMV-seropositive.

The chain joins TRBV5-4 to TRBJ1-6, with 7 bases lining up with TRBD1. The V gene end was trimmed by 2 bases and the J gene end by 10 bases; junction bases not matched to a gene: 6. CDR3 length: 14 residues. Germline values: CDR1 SGHNT, CDR2 YYREEE (reference sequence). In DNA form, the CDR3 reads TGTGCCAGCAGCTTAAACAGGGGATTATCACCCCTCCACTTT. Translating it yields CASSLNRGLSPLHF.

The chain carries TRBV27 and TRBJ2-7, with 7 nucleotides matching TRBD1. The germline CDR1 and CDR2 sequences are MNHEY and SMNVEV (reference sequence). The V gene end was trimmed by 8 bases and the J gene end by 1 base; junction bases not matched to a gene: 5. The CDR3 runs 13 residues. The CDR3 bases are TGTGCCAGCTCCCGGGACAGTTCCTACGAGCAGTACTTC. Encoded protein: CASSRDSSYEQYF.

J is TRBJ1-5 and V is TRBV28, with D maybe TRBD1 (5 bases). CDR3 length: 13 amino acids. V was cut by 2 bases and J by 7 bases, with 9 bases left in between. CDR1 MDHEN and CDR2 SYDVKM come from the germline V gene. The CDR3 sequence is CASSLRWGQPQHF. CDR3 sequence (DNA): TGTGCCAGCAGTTTACGGTGGGGCCAGCCCCAGCATTTT.

CDR3 bases: TGTGCCAGCAGTGATTTCCCGTCCGGCTACGAGCAGTACTTC. Translation gives CASSDFPSGYEQYF. This sequence joins TRBV6-1 and TRBJ2-7; no clear D. The CDR3 totals 14 residues. Looked up from germline, CDR1 is MNHNS and CDR2 is SASEGT. Trimming left V 3 bases short and J 3 bases short, with 12 bases between.

The chain employs TRBV2 and TRBJ2-1, with 10 bases lining up with TRBD2. Germline V gene sequence: CDR1 SNHLY, CDR2 FYNNEI. V lost 0 bases, J lost 8 bases, and 19 bases stayed unmatched. The CDR3 contains 20 residues. CDR3: CASSEAGLAGVLGRGDEQFF. DNA of the CDR3: TGTGCCAGCAGTGAAGCGGGGCTAGCGGGAGTTTTGGGCCGTGGGGATGAGCAGTTCTTC.

The chain couples TRBV18 to TRBJ2-7; tentatively, D is TRBD1 (7 bases). Trimming left V 4 bases short and J 2 bases short, with 12 bases between. Germline V gene sequence: CDR1 KGHSH, CDR2 LQKENI. CDR3 length equals 14 residues. The CDR3 bases are TGTGCCAGCTCACACGGGGGACAGACCTACGAGCAGTACTTC. This codes for CASSHGGQTYEQYF.

This clone was seen a handful of times. The chain employs TRBV13 and TRBJ1-5; possibly TRBD1 for D (6 bases). The germline V gene encodes CDR1 PRHDT and CDR2 FYEKMQ (reference sequence). The CDR3 spans 12 residues. Trimming removed 4 bases from V and 5 bases from J, with 6 bases in between. In DNA, the CDR3 is TGTGCCAGCAGCTACAGGGATCAGCCCCAGCATTTT. Encoded protein: CASSYRDQPQHF.

This clone was counted a few times. This chain joins TRBV5-5 and TRBJ2-7; no reliable D call. CDR1 is SGHKS and CDR2 is YYEKEE in the germline V gene (reference sequence). V dropped 0 bases and J dropped 9 bases, with 10 bases sitting between them. The CDR3 has 12 residues. CDR3 sequence (DNA): TGTGCCAGCAGCTTGGAGCCGTATCGGCAGTACTTC. It encodes CASSLEPYRQYF.

This clone was seen a few times. The chain is built from TRBV5-4 and TRBJ2-7; TRBD1 matches at 8 bases. The CDR3 has 14 amino acids. In germline, CDR1 is SGHNT, CDR2 YYREEE (reference sequence). The J segment lost 5 bases and the V segment lost 0 bases, leaving 4 bases of the junction unmatched. The CDR3 loop reads CASSLDGTGDEQYF. The CDR3 DNA reads TGTGCCAGCAGCTTGGATGGGACAGGTGACGAGCAGTACTTC.

This sequence joins TRBV11-3 and TRBJ2-5, with D tentatively TRBD1 (6 bases). The V and J ends lost 1 base and 2 bases respectively, with 23 bases between them. The CDR3 loop spans 19 amino acids. Germline loops: CDR1 SGHNT, CDR2 YENEEA. The CDR3 sequence: CASSLGQGSTVSHQETQYF. The DNA for the CDR3 is TGTGCCAGCAGCTTAGGCCAGGGGAGCACGGTCTCCCATCAAGAGACCCAGTACTTC.

The rearrangement joins TRBV10-3 to TRBJ1-1; maybe TRBD1 (5 bases). Germline CDR1 reads ENHRY; CDR2 reads SYGVKD. V was pared by 6 bases and J by 1 base, with 18 bases between. The CDR3 runs to 16 residues. The CDR3 here is CAISPTLGQGNTEAFF. CDR3 coding DNA: TGTGCCATCAGCCCCACCCTAGGGCAGGGGAACACTGAAGCTTTCTTT.

The genes are TRBV6-6 and TRBJ1-1; 7 bases are shared with TRBD1. The V gene's germline CDR1 is MNHNY and CDR2 SVGAGI (reference sequence). CDR3 length: 15 amino acids. J lost 1 base, V lost 4 bases, and 6 bases had no gene match. The CDR3 here is CASSSTGTANTEAFF. In DNA, the CDR3 is TGTGCCAGCAGTTCTACCGGGACAGCGAACACTGAAGCTTTCTTT.

This rearrangement joins TRBV29-1 to TRBJ2-1, with no clear D. The V end was cut by 6 bases, the J end by 9 bases, with 12 bases between. The CDR3 has 11 amino acids. Germline V gene sequence: CDR1 SQVTM, CDR2 ANQGSEA. The CDR3 spells CSVERLSEQFF. The CDR3 DNA is TGCAGCGTGGAACGTCTTAGTGAGCAGTTCTTC.

The V call is TRBV30, the J call TRBJ2-6, with 14 bases matching TRBD2. This CDR3 is 19 amino acids long. The germline gives CDR1 GTSNPN, CDR2 SVGIG (reference sequence). Trimming took 1 base from V and 4 from J; bases not matched to a gene: 9. CDR3 DNA sequence: TGTGCCTGGAGTGGAGTAAGACTAGCGGGGGGGCTAGGGGCCAACGTCCTGACTTTC. Its protein product is CAWSGVRLAGGLGANVLTF.

V gene TRBV11-2 combines with J gene TRBJ2-3; TRBD1 matches at 9 bases. Germline V gene lookup returns CDR1 SGHAT and CDR2 FQNNGV. After removal of 5 bases from V and 5 bases from J, the junction contained 8 bases not matched to a gene. This CDR3 spans 15 amino acids. As DNA, the CDR3 is TGTGCCAGCAGCCCTACCCCGACAGGGGGAGATACGCAGTATTTT. Its translation: CASSPTPTGGDTQYF.

This rearrangement joins TRBV19 to TRBJ1-5; the D gene is possibly TRBD1 (5 bases). The CDR3 spans 13 residues. Trimming left V 6 bases short and J 6 bases short, with 12 bases between. CDR1 is LNHDA, CDR2 SQIVND, per germline (reference sequence). In DNA form, the CDR3 reads TGTGCCAGTAGCAGACGGGGGTTTCAGCCCCAGCATTTT. Residues: CASSRRGFQPQHF. Full variable domain (rest looked up from reference TRBV19 and TRBJ1-5): DGGITQSPKYLFRKEGQNVTLSCEQNLNHDAMYWYRQDPGQGLRLIYYSQIVNDFQKGDIAEGYSVSREKKESFPLTVTSAQKNPTAFYLCASSRRGFQPQHFGDGTRLSIL.

The V and J genes are TRBV6-5 and TRBJ1-5; D is possibly TRBD1 (6 bases). Germline V gene sequence: CDR1 MNHEY, CDR2 SVGAGI. V lost 5 bases and J lost 7, with 12 bases in between. The CDR3 consists of 13 residues. The CDR3 sequence: CASSTGQNQPQHF. The CDR3 DNA reads TGTGCCAGCAGTACAGGACAGAACCAGCCCCAGCATTTT.

The chain employs TRBV27 and TRBJ1-5, with TRBD1 as a possible D gene (6 bases). The CDR3 extends over 15 amino acids. Germline values: CDR1 MNHEY, CDR2 SMNVEV (reference sequence). V dropped 3 bases and J dropped 1 base, with 10 bases sitting between them. The CDR3, as DNA: TGTGCCAGCAGTTTCAGGGGCCTAAGCAATCAGCCCCAGCATTTT. It specifies CASSFRGLSNQPQHF.

This clone was picked up a small number of times. The chain uses TRBV27 and TRBJ1-6, with 7 bases that match TRBD1. The V gene's germline CDR1 is MNHEY and CDR2 SMNVEV (reference sequence). Trimming took 5 bases from V and 10 from J; bases not matched to a gene: 14. The CDR3 contains 16 residues. CDR3 protein: CASSPRDSRGYSPLHF. The CDR3 DNA reads as TGTGCCAGCAGTCCGAGGGACAGTCGAGGGTACTCACCCCTCCACTTT.

This clone was detected many times. The chain combines TRBV19 with TRBJ2-6, with 8 bases matching TRBD1. The germline V gene has CDR1 LNHDA and CDR2 SQIVND (reference sequence). V trimming: 5 bases; J trimming: 1 base; junction bases outside the gene matches: 4. The CDR3 consists of 16 residues. The CDR3 nucleotides are TGTGCCAGTAGTCCGGGACAGGCTTCTGGGGCCAACGTCCTGACTTTC. It specifies CASSPGQASGANVLTF.

The genes are TRBV7-2 and TRBJ1-4, with unresolved D. CDR3 length equals 15 residues. Germline V gene lookup returns CDR1 SGHTA and CDR2 FQGNSA. V was shortened by 3 bases and J by 8 bases, with 16 bases between the two germline ends. The CDR3 protein is CASSFSSGVGEKLFF. The DNA of the CDR3 is TGTGCCAGCAGCTTTTCCTCCGGGGTAGGCGAAAAACTGTTTTTT.

The chain recombines TRBV9 with TRBJ2-1; 9 bases agree with TRBD2. Per germline, CDR1 SGDLS and CDR2 YYNGEE. The CDR3 is made up of 14 amino acids. The V gene end was trimmed by 3 bases and the J gene end by 2 bases; junction bases not matched to a gene: 0. CDR3 in amino acids: CASSGTSAYNEQFF. CDR3 nucleotide sequence: TGTGCCAGCAGCGGGACTAGCGCCTACAATGAGCAGTTCTTC.

The V gene is TRBV18, the J gene TRBJ2-7; TRBD2 agrees at 10 bases. Germline lookup yields CDR1 KGHSH and CDR2 LQKENI. This CDR3 is built from 15 residues. The J segment lost 2 bases and the V segment lost 3 bases, leaving 4 bases of the junction unmatched. Written as DNA, the CDR3 is TGTGCCAGCTCACCGCTCAGCGGGGGGGCCTACGAGCAGTACTTC. Translation gives CASSPLSGGAYEQYF.

The table lists this clone with a few counts. This chain uses TRBV7-2 with TRBJ2-7; the D gene is possibly TRBD2 (6 bases). V lost 4 bases, J lost 6 bases, and 19 bases lay in between. CDR3 length equals 15 residues. Germline CDR1 reads SGHTA; CDR2 reads FQGNSA. DNA of the CDR3: TGTGCCAGCAGCTCCTATCAGGCGGGGCCGGGCGAGCAGTACTTC. Protein: CASSSYQAGPGEQYF.

The chain couples TRBV6-1 to TRBJ2-5, with D possibly being TRBD2 (5 bases). This CDR3 is built from 13 residues. V lost 4 bases and J lost 5, with 11 bases in between. Germline CDR1 reads MNHNS; CDR2 reads SASEGT. CDR3 bases: TGTGCCAGCAGTGCCGACCCGGGGGAGACCCAGTACTTC. The encoded protein is CASSADPGETQYF.

The chain is built from TRBV18 and TRBJ2-7, with 9 bases matching TRBD2. The CDR3 totals 15 residues. Germline-derived CDR1 and CDR2 are KGHSH and LQKENI. After removal of 3 bases from V and 5 bases from J, the junction contained 8 bases not matched to a gene. The CDR3 DNA follows: TGTGCCAGCTCACCGGTGGCGGGAGGGGCCCACGAGCAGTACTTC. Residues: CASSPVAGGAHEQYF.

The V call is TRBV4-1, the J call TRBJ2-7, with D maybe TRBD1 (6 bases). CDR3 length equals 16 residues. Per the germline V gene, CDR1 is MGHRA and CDR2 is YSYEKL. V was cut by 0 bases and J by 2 bases, with 14 bases left in between. The CDR3 is CASSQDWNRVPYEQYV. The CDR3 nucleotides read TGCGCCAGCAGCCAAGATTGGAACAGGGTGCCCTACGAGCAGTACGTC.